The 23 T cell receptor beta chains listed next were all sequenced from one sample in a study of blood T cell repertoires in COVID-19 (TCRdb year 2020). The library was prepared using the immunoSEQ multiplex PCR assay. Not all clones reach the TCRdb copy of this immuneACCESS table, which keeps in-frame sequences only. Checked studies attribute under half of the gap to unresolved V genes and leave the rest unexplained. Present in this sample are 65,000 to 75,000 clones, roughly three quarters of which were seen just once. In total, the top ten clones hold around 21% of the sample. What was sequenced was peripheral blood. The origin of the receptors is a man in his 70s with acute or convalescent COVID-19.

Judged by abundance, this clone is large (0.1 to 1%). CDR3 sequence: CATSNIAGETQYF. CDR3 bases: TGTGCCACCAGCAACATAGCGGGAGAGACCCAGTACTTC. The chain uses TRBV15 and TRBJ2-5; the match to TRBD2 covers 7 bases. The CDR3 sequence is 13 residues long. Germline loops: CDR1 LNHNV, CDR2 YYDKDF (reference sequence). The junction had 3 bases not matched to a gene; V was cut back by 4 bases and J by 4 bases.

This chain joins TRBV10-3 and TRBJ1-3; 7 nucleotides agree with TRBD1. V lost 2 bases and J lost 2; bases outside the gene matches: 3. Looked up from germline, CDR1 is ENHRY and CDR2 is SYGVKD. CDR3 length equals 15 residues. This CDR3 is CAISELQGTGNTIYF. The CDR3 bases are TGTGCCATCAGTGAGCTACAGGGGACTGGAAACACCATATATTTT.

A remark on this clone: A junction end diverges from the germline sequence, so it may reflect a read error. The rearrangement links TRBV28 to TRBJ1-5, with 9 positions matching TRBD1. The CDR3 has 12 amino acids. Germline values: CDR1 MDHEN, CDR2 SYDVKM. CDR3 bases: TGTGCCAGCAGTTTCCCCGGGACAGGGAATGACTTT. Protein product: CASSFPGTGNDF.

This clone was found a few times. The CDR3 DNA reads TGTGCCAGCAGCGAACAGGGGGCTGCTAATGAAAAACTGTTTTTT. This sequence encodes CASSEQGAANEKLFF. V and J are TRBV5-4 and TRBJ1-4; 9 bases map to TRBD1. The V and J ends lost 4 bases and 3 bases, in that order; junction bases with no gene match: 4. Per the germline V gene, CDR1 is SGHNT and CDR2 is YYREEE (reference sequence). This CDR3 has 15 residues. The variable domain in full, completed from reference TRBV5-4 and TRBJ1-4, reads ETGVTQSPTHLIKTRGQQVTLRCSSQSGHNTVSWYQQALGQGPQFIFQYYREEENGRGNFPPRFSGLQFPNYSSELNVNALELDDSALYLCASSEQGAANEKLFFGSGTQLSVL.

The chain joins TRBV5-8 to TRBJ2-1, with 12 bases that match TRBD2. The V gene's germline CDR1 is SGHTS and CDR2 YDEGEE. With V trimmed by 0 bases and J by 10 bases, 5 bases remained unmatched. The CDR3 contains 15 residues. CDR3 coding DNA: TGTGCCAGCAGCTTGGGACTAGCGGGAGTAAACGAGCAGTTCTTC. Translating it yields CASSLGLAGVNEQFF.

The rearrangement uses TRBV12-3 or TRBV12-4 and TRBJ1-1; possibly TRBD1 for D (5 bases). The length of the CDR3 is 13 residues. V lost 6 bases, J lost 2 bases, and 10 bases lay in between. As DNA, the CDR3 is TGTGCCAGCAGGCAGGGTCTCAACACTGAAGCTTTCTTT. Translating gives CASRQGLNTEAFF.

This chain uses TRBV12-3 or TRBV12-4 with TRBJ2-1; weak D call: TRBD2 (6 bases). The CDR3 runs 13 residues. Trimming took 3 bases from V and 5 from J, leaving 8 bases between them. The DNA for the CDR3 is TGTGCCAGCAGTTTTGGGGGGAACAATGAGCAGTTCTTC. This sequence encodes CASSFGGNNEQFF.

J is TRBJ2-7 and V is TRBV10-3, with 15 bases matching TRBD2. The germline V gene encodes CDR1 ENHRY and CDR2 SYGVKD. The CDR3 runs to 16 residues. V dropped 10 bases and J dropped 0; count of bases not matched to a gene: 7. CDR3 sequence reads: CATSGTSGRTSYEQYF. The DNA for the CDR3 is TGTGCCACCTCCGGGACTAGCGGGAGGACCTCCTACGAGCAGTACTTC.

This chain uses TRBV2 with TRBJ1-2, with TRBD1 identical over 8 bases. The CDR3 runs to 14 residues. Trimming at V came to 7 bases and at J to 3 bases, leaving 7 bases not matched to a gene. Per the germline V gene, CDR1 is SNHLY and CDR2 is FYNNEI. The CDR3 DNA sequence: TGTGCCAGCAAGGGGCAGGGGGCGGACTATGGCTACACCTTC. Translation: CASKGQGADYGYTF. The whole variable domain, filled in from reference TRBV2 and TRBJ1-2, reads EPEVTQTPSHQVTQMGQEVILRCVPISNHLYFYWYRQILGQKVEFLVSFYNNEISEKSEIFDDQFSVERPDGSNFTLKIRSTKLEDSAMYFCASKGQGADYGYTFGSGTRLTVV.

CDR3 sequence reads: CASSPGLASYNEQFF. The CDR3 nucleotides are TGTGCCAGCAGTCCCGGACTAGCGAGCTACAATGAGCAGTTCTTC. The rearrangement uses TRBV6-2 or TRBV6-3 and TRBJ2-1, with TRBD2 matching 9 bases. Germline trimming cut 5 bases from V and 3 bases from J; bases unmatched to any gene: 5. The CDR3 extends over 15 amino acids. Germline values: CDR1 MNHEY, CDR2 SVGEGT.

The chain carries TRBV18 and TRBJ1-2; 7 bases align to TRBD1. V lost 1 base and J lost 0; bases outside the gene matches: 2. This CDR3 region has 15 residues. Per the germline V gene, CDR1 is KGHSH and CDR2 is LQKENI. DNA of the CDR3: TGTGCCAGCTCACCACGACAGGGCACTAACTATGGCTACACCTTC. It codes for CASSPRQGTNYGYTF.

J is TRBJ2-1 and V is TRBV7-8, with 9 bases identical to TRBD2. The CDR3 contains 14 residues. CDR1 is SGHVS, CDR2 FQNEAQ, per germline. With V trimmed by 5 bases and J by 7 bases, 6 bases remained unmatched. The chain's CDR3 is CASSHSGSRNEQFF. CDR3 coding DNA: TGTGCCAGCAGCCATAGCGGGAGTCGGAATGAGCAGTTCTTC.

This clone qualifies as medium-sized (0.01 to 0.1%). The rearrangement links TRBV7-9 to TRBJ2-7, with 8 bases fitting TRBD1. The CDR3 has 16 amino acids. Per the germline V gene, CDR1 is SEHNR and CDR2 is FQNEAQ (reference sequence). V dropped 5 bases and J dropped 4; count of bases not matched to a gene: 13. The CDR3 DNA sequence: TGTGCCAGCAGCCCGCTGGGACAGGAGGGGGATTACGAGCAGTACTTC. Translation: CASSPLGQEGDYEQYF.

This chain connects TRBV29-1 to TRBJ1-3; 9 bases agree with TRBD1. In germline, CDR1 is SQVTM, CDR2 ANQGSEA. The CDR3 has 14 amino acids. V trimming: 4 bases; J trimming: 8 bases; junction bases outside the gene matches: 9. The DNA of the CDR3 is TGCAGCGTTGGCCACCCGGACAGGGGTGACACCATATATTTT. Translating it yields CSVGHPDRGDTIYF.

This rearrangement joins TRBV9 to TRBJ2-7, with 7 bases matching TRBD1. Germline assignment: CDR1 SGDLS and CDR2 YYNGEE. The CDR3 extends over 15 amino acids. The junction had 11 bases not matched to a gene; V was cut back by 1 base and J by 7 bases. The CDR3 DNA reads as TGTGCCAGCAGCGTATGGGACAGTGGAAGGTTTGAGCAGTACTTC. This gives the protein CASSVWDSGRFEQYF.

The V gene is TRBV29-1, the J gene TRBJ2-1; D not resolved. V was cut by 4 bases and J by 4 bases, with 8 bases left in between. The germline V gene encodes CDR1 SQVTM and CDR2 ANQGSEA. The CDR3 spans 12 residues. The CDR3 DNA follows: TGCAGCGTTGGGGCCGTATACAATGAGCAGTTCTTC. Protein sequence: CSVGAVYNEQFF.

This chain uses TRBV10-3 with TRBJ1-2; D ambiguous. Germline V gene data show CDR1 as ENHRY and CDR2 as SYGVKD. V was pared by 3 bases and J by 4 bases, with 9 bases between. The CDR3 is made up of 13 amino acids. This chain's CDR3 is CAISDQELYGYTF. CDR3 coding DNA: TGTGCCATCAGTGACCAGGAACTCTATGGCTACACCTTC.

The gene calls are TRBV5-1 and TRBJ2-1; D gene unclear. CDR3 length equals 14 residues. The V end was cut by 0 bases, the J end by 3 bases, with 7 bases between. Germline-derived CDR1 and CDR2 are SGHRS and YFSETQ. This chain's CDR3 is CASSLGQDYNEQFF. The CDR3 nucleotides are TGCGCCAGCAGCTTGGGGCAGGACTACAATGAGCAGTTCTTC.

The chain recombines TRBV7-2 with TRBJ2-2, with 8 bases identical to TRBD2. The ends lost 5 bases at V and 1 base at J; junction bases unmatched: 6. CDR1 and CDR2 from the germline V gene are SGHTA and FQGNSA. The length of the CDR3 is 16 residues. As DNA, the CDR3 is TGTGCCAGCAGCCCCCCCCTAGCGGGGAACACCGGGGAGCTGTTTTTT. Translation: CASSPPLAGNTGELFF.

This clone was seen just once. V is TRBV6-4 and J is TRBJ1-1; D call uncertain. Germline CDR1 and CDR2: MRHNA and SNTAGT. This CDR3 is built from 13 residues. V lost 3 bases and J lost 11, with 16 bases in between. DNA of the CDR3: TGTGCCAGCAGTGAACAGCCCTCAGGTGCGGCTTTCTTT. Protein product: CASSEQPSGAAFF.

V gene TRBV12-3 or TRBV12-4 combines with J gene TRBJ1-2; no clear D. The length of the CDR3 is 13 residues. V lost 1 base to trimming and J lost 6 bases, with 9 bases between them. For the CDR3, the DNA is TGTGCCAGCAGTTTAGTAGTCCGGGATGGCTACACCTTC. It codes for CASSLVVRDGYTF.

V and J are TRBV19 and TRBJ2-5; D uncertain. V was clipped by 4 bases and J by 5 bases, with 11 bases between them. The CDR3 loop spans 13 amino acids. CDR1 and CDR2 from the germline V gene are LNHDA and SQIVND (reference sequence). For the CDR3, the DNA is TGTGCCAGTAGTACCCCGACCGGGGAGACCCAGTACTTC. Its protein is CASSTPTGETQYF.

The rearrangement joins TRBV19 to TRBJ2-2; perhaps TRBD1 as D (5 bases). Germline values: CDR1 LNHDA, CDR2 SQIVND (reference sequence). V dropped 3 bases and J dropped 4 bases, with 6 bases sitting between them. The CDR3 is made up of 13 amino acids. The CDR3 here is CASSIQGTGELFF. The CDR3 DNA sequence: TGTGCCAGTAGTATCCAGGGCACCGGGGAGCTGTTTTTT.